What follows describes a single TCR beta chain. Its antigen is not yet known. One base away there is no much larger clone; base qualities are not given. This record comes from a study of cytomegalovirus exposure and HLA in healthy donors (dated by TCRdb to about 2017). Regarding the research as a whole: An earlier analysis of approximately 550 of the donors reported about 290 Gb of sequence data and 117 million unique TCR beta sequences from around 200 million T cells. Around 320 gigabases of sequencing data and 80 million or so unique TCR sequences were included in an early release covering several hundred HLA-typed donors. Along with the approximately 650-subject first cohort, a separate validation cohort of around 110 different subjects was used. Donor age, sex, ethnicity and CMV serostatus were compiled together with the repertoire data. HLA typing included class I and class II loci at four-digit resolution. A later genetic analysis took genome-wide SNP genotypes for about 65% of the 666 donors and used that subset as a discovery cohort. Among 398 genotyped donors of the cohort, an average of approximately 230,000 unique TCR beta nucleotide sequences were sequenced per donor, roughly a sixth of them non-productive. The study used immunosequencing to profile the T cell repertoires of several hundred subjects and linked those repertoires to cytomegalovirus serostatus. A later analysis re-examined previously published TCR beta repertoires from over 500 donors and added high-resolution HLA genotyping to investigate patterns of TCR occurrence. All discovery cohort repertoires had been generated using a single sequencing platform. To predict cytomegalovirus infection status, the study combined high-throughput TCR immunosequencing, statistical association of individual TCRs with disease status, and machine learning. Four or five DR-DQ haplotypes were handled as single units for association and clustering because linkage in the cohort was strong. Rather than drawing on any new phenotypic data, the later analysis identified candidate immune exposures from TCR beta sequences and the way those sequences occurred across donors. Typing coverage varied by locus: about 620-640 donors for A, B, C, DRB1 and DQB1; roughly 510 for DQA1; 606 for DPA1; more than 450 for DPB1. The study aimed to test whether cataloging public T cell receptors could reveal signatures of past pathogen exposure. Of the approximately 400 genotyped donors, more than 75% were placed in the genetic ancestry cluster associated with self-reported Caucasian donors. To decide whether each TCR beta V gene segment behaved as functional or pseudogenic, an earlier analysis of some 600 of the donors relied on high-throughput TCR beta sequencing.

The cysteine opens and the phenylalanine closes a CDR3 of 20 amino acids. CDR3 DNA is the only sequence kept; it has 60 bases, read in frame from the first base. Based on the germline V gene (reference sequence), the CDR1 and CDR2 sequences are MNHEY and SMNVEV. V lost 3 bases and J lost 0 bases; the stretch between them is 24 bases long. In total, approximately 610 healthy bone marrow donors made up the cohort. At the time of sampling, all cohort members were nominally healthy, though unrecorded immune exposures were likely present. The donor tested CMV seronegative and was one of the 352 seronegative cohort members. A peripheral blood sample was collected from each donor, and TCR beta sequencing was performed on peripheral blood mononuclear cells. Genomic DNA extraction from the blood cell samples was performed with the Qiagen DNeasy Blood Extraction Kit. Library creation used the immunoSEQ multiplex PCR assay. The multiplex PCR relied on a mix of 60 forward primers for TCR Vbeta segments and 13 reverse primers for TCR Jbeta segments. The CDR3 region of rearranged TCR beta genes was amplified from genomic DNA with a multiplex PCR assay. On the Illumina HiSeq System, the amplified TCR beta libraries were sequenced as 87-base-pair reads. Regarding the original processing steps: A later analysis counted tens of millions of unique TCR beta chains across the 666 repertoires, and around 9.9 million of these chains were shared by at least two donors. To remove PCR and sequencing errors, raw reads were error-corrected and collapsed into unique sequences using a nearest-neighbor algorithm that merged closely related sequences. To assign V, D and J gene segments, CDR3 sequences were aligned to IMGT reference sequences. For a sequence to be retained, a match of at least six nucleotides was required to both a V gene segment and a J gene segment. Rearrangements were called productive when the CDR3 lacked stop codons and stayed in frame with V and J; all others were non-productive. CDR3 was defined by IMGT convention, running from the second conserved V-encoded cysteine to the conserved J-encoded phenylalanine. Sequences without an unambiguous match to a single V gene segment were excluded from the earlier analysis of 500 to 700 of the donors. An earlier analysis of 587 of the donors called V segments functional above 56.7% productive rearrangements and segregating when the between-donor standard deviation exceeded 5%. A statistical classification framework was built for diagnosing cytomegalovirus status from the catalog of TCR beta chain sequences. V and J gene assignment, in a later analysis, came from comparing TCR nucleotide sequences with IMGT/GENE-DB human TR gene sequences. The TCRdist pipeline was used in a later analysis to assign CDR3 sequences and most-parsimonious VDJ recombination scenarios. In a later analysis, each TCR beta chain was defined by its CDR3 amino acid sequence together with its V-gene family, and reads without a unique V-gene family were excluded. To address suspected cross-contamination and a sequencing artifact, a later analysis removed 450 to 700 highly shared, low-generation-probability nucleotide sequences. In a later analysis, a clonal expansion index was calculated for each public chain from normalized within-repertoire ranks of inferred template counts. In a later analysis, generation probabilities were computed using a VDJ recombination model fitted to out-of-frame rearrangements, and the results were checked against IGoR. In a later analysis, TCR-TCR, TCR-HLA and TCR-CMV co-occurrence was scored with hypergeometric tests, and a repertoire-size bias correction was applied to TCR pairs. In a later analysis, false discovery rates were estimated by permuting HLA or CMV assignments 20 times. In a later analysis, co-occurring TCRs were grouped with DBSCAN, and TCRdist sequence similarity was added when clustering was performed within HLA-allele-positive subsets. Co-occurrence clustering excluded repertoires with fewer than 30,000 or more than 120,000 public chains, plus five with anomalous nucleotide sharing. In its TCRdb copy, this immuneACCESS table keeps in-frame sequences only and misses some clones. Where compared with another copy, unresolved V genes explain less than half of these, and the others have no known cause. V and J calls and clone size are given by that table; D and trimming were obtained from the DNA. This sample has 100,000 or so clones in its table, and approximately 74% of those were observed once. Together, the top ten hold 1.5% to 2% of the sample.

Findings and caveats that apply to the study as a whole: A further reported finding was that TCR beta sequences accurately predicted the HLA-A and HLA-B alleles for most subjects in the first cohort. According to the authors, the approach could potentially be generalized to other disease states and immunological phenotypes. At a false discovery rate of 0.05, a later analysis linked 15,000 to 20,000 TCR beta sequences to specific HLA alleles. In an earlier analysis of 587 of the donors, most TCR beta V segments appeared in productive rearrangements about 87% or about 30% of the time, broadly matching IMGT annotations. Most TCR sequences were seen in very few donors, while some public TCRs were found in many individuals. The only immune exposure information available for the cohort was CMV serostatus. Correlated functional status among segregating V segments might be attributable to linkage disequilibrium, but an unknown experimental factor could not be ruled out. The study gave a list of more than 150 TCR beta chains associated with cytomegalovirus. Some IMGT-functional V segments, including TRBV6-2 and TRBV6-3, could not be told apart with the 87-base-pair reads, so those segments were excluded. A later analysis reported that several top co-occurrence clusters appeared linked to parvovirus B19, influenza, CMV and Epstein-Barr virus. A later analysis found that most CMV-associated TCR beta chains appeared HLA-restricted, with HLA associations seemingly driven largely by CMV exposure. In vitro tests confirmed that a few of the cytomegalovirus-associated TCR beta chains recognize cytomegalovirus antigens. Because counts were too low, about 18 rarely observed V segments, including chromosome 9 orphons, were left out of the earlier analysis of 500 to 750 of the donors. A later analysis found that HLA-associated TCR beta chains were more clonally expanded and had lower generation probabilities than equally common non-associated chains. The classifier was reported to diagnose cytomegalovirus status with high specificity and sensitivity in both the original cohort and the validation cohort. Compared with the approximately 670-donor mean, donors in an Asian-associated ancestry cluster had fewer N-insertions in productive TCRs, according to a later genetic analysis. Only TCR beta chains were sequenced in this cohort, and the absence of alpha or paired-chain data limited detectable features. A group of highly shared sequence variants was considered likely to be a technical artifact of the sequencing pipeline. When HLA alleles, especially DR and DQ, strongly co-occurred, attributing TCR associations to individual alleles was difficult. A later genetic analysis associated a missense DCLRE1C variant with V-gene and J-gene trimming of TCR beta chains, and an independent cohort replicated the association. Sequencing depth was assumed to be roughly uniform across donors in the presence/absence analyses, though that assumption may not hold. Because HLA typing was unavailable for some donors at each locus, only the typed subset was used in association tests. In a later analysis, the rate of TCR association differed among HLA loci, with DRB1 alleles having the most associated TCRs and HLA-C alleles having the fewest.

Sequencing used PBMCs. The TCR sequence derives from a woman between 40 and 50 years old in good health and CMV-seronegative. The chain couples TRBV27 to TRBJ1-5, with an unclear D gene assignment. The sequence in DNA is TGTGCCAGCAGTTTTCACGGCCGATGGGCTCCCCCCCTTAGCAATCAGCCCCAGCATTTT. This gives the protein CASSFHGRWAPPLSNQPQHF.